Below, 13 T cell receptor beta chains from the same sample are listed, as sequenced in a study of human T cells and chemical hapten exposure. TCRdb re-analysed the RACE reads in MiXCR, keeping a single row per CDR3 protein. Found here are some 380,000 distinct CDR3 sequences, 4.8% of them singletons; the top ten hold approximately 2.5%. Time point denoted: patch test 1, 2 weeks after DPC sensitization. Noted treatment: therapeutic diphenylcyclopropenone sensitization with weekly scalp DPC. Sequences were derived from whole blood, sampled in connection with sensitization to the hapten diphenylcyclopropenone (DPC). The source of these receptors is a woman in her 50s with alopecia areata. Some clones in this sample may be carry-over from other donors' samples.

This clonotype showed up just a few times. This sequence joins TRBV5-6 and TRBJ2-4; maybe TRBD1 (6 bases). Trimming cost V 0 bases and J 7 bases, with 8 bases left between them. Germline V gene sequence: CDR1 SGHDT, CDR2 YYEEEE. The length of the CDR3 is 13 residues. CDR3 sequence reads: CASSLATGNIQYF. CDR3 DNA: TGTGCCAGCAGCTTGGCGACAGGCAACATTCAGTACTTC.

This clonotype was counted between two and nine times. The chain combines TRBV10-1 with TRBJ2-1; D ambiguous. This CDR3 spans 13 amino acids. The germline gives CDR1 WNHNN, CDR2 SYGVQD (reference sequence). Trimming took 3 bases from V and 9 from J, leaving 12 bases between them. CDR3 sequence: CASSESGLGEQFF. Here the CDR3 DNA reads TGCGCCAGCAGTGAATCCGGGCTCGGTGAGCAGTTCTTC.

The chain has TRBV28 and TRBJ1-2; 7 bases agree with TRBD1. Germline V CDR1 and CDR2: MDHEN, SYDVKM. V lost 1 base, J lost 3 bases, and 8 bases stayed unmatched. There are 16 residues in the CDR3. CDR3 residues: CASSLSPGRGDYGYTF. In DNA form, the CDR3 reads TGTGCCAGCAGTTTATCCCCCGGCAGGGGGGACTATGGCTACACCTTC.

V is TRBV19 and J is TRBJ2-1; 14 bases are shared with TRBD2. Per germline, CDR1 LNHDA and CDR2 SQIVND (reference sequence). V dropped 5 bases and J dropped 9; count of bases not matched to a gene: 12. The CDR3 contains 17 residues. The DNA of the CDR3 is TGTGCCAGTAGTCTCACCGTGGGACTAGCGGGGGCGGGTGAGCAGTTCTTC. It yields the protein CASSLTVGLAGAGEQFF.

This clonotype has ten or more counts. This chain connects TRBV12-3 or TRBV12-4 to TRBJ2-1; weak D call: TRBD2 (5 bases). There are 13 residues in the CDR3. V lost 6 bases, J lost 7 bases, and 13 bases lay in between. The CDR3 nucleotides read TGTGCCAGCAGCCTGAGGACTTTAAATGAGCAGTTCTTC. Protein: CASSLRTLNEQFF.

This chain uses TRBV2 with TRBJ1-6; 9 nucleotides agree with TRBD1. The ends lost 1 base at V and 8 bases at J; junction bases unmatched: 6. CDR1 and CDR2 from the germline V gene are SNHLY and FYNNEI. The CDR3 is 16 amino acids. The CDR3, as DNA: TGTGCCAGCAGTGAAGACTGGACAGGGGTCCATTCACCCCTCCACTTT. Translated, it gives CASSEDWTGVHSPLHF.

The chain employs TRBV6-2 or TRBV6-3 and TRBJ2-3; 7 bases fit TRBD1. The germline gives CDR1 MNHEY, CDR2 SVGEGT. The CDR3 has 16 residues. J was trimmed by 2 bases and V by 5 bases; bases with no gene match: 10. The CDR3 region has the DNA TGTGCCAGCAGTCCCTTAACAGGGGCGTTCACAGATACGCAGTATTTT. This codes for CASSPLTGAFTDTQYF.

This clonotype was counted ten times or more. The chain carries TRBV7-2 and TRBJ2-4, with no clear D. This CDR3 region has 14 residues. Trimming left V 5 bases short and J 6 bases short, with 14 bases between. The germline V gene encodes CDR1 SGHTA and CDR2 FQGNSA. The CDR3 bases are TGTGCCAGCAGCGTGAGAGGAGTCGGAAACATTCAGTACTTC. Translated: CASSVRGVGNIQYF.

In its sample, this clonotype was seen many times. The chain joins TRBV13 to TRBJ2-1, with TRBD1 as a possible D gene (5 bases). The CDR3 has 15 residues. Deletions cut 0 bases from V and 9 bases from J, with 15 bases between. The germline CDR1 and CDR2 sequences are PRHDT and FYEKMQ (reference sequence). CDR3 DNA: TGTGCCAGCAGCTTAGGGGGGCTAGGTCTCGGTGAGCAGTTCTTC. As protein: CASSLGGLGLGEQFF.

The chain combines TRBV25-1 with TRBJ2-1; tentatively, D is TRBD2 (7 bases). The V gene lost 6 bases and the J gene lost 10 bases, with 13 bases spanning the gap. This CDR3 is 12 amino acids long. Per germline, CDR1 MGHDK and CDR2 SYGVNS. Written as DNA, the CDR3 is TGTGCCAGCAGGTTGGGGGGGACAGAGCAGTTCTTC. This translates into CASRLGGTEQFF.

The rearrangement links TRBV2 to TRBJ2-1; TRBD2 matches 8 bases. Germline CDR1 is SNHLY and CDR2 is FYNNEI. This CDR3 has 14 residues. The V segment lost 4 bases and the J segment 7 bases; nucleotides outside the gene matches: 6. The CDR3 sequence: CASSGAGVGNEQFF. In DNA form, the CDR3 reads TGTGCCAGCAGTGGAGCGGGAGTCGGGAATGAGCAGTTCTTC.

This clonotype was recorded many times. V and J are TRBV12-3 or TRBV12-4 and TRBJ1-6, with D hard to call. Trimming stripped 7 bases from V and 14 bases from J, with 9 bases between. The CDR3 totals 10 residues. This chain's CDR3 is CASKGRTLHF. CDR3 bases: TGTGCCAGCAAAGGTCGAACCCTCCACTTT.

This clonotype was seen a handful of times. The CDR3 DNA sequence: TGTGCCAGCAGCGTAGCAGGCGGGGGGGCAGATACGCAGTATTTT. Translation gives CASSVAGGGADTQYF. This sequence joins TRBV9 and TRBJ2-3; the match to TRBD2 covers 9 bases. The CDR3 has 15 residues. Unmatched junction bases numbered 3, after V lost 0 bases and J lost 4 bases. The germline CDR1 and CDR2 sequences are SGDLS and YYNGEE.